The rows below give T cell receptor beta chains drawn from one sample of a study of cytomegalovirus exposure and HLA in healthy donors. The assay was immunoSEQ multiplex PCR, and TCRdb's table has in-frame clones only and misses some. Of about 200,000 clones in the sample, 82% are singletons; the top ten hold about 0.092%. Sequenced: PBMCs. These receptors were obtained from a boy younger than 10 in good health and CMV-seronegative. Both conserved end residues are part of each CDR3. The D gene is left open where the match is weak. Expanded clones get a size class; other rows say once, few or many, or leave the size out.

>17|-|TRBV5-8|TRBJ1-4|-
TGTGCCAGCAGCCCAAACGCCGGACGGAGGACTAATGAAAAACTGTTTTTT
CASSPNAGRRTNEKLFF
>11|-|TRBV6-6|TRBJ1-1|once
TGTGCCAGCAGCCCGGGGGGGGAGGCTTTCTTT
CASSPGGEAFF
>24|-|TRBV21-1|TRBJ1-6|once
TGTGCCAGCAGCAAAGGCAAACGGCCGAGGAAGGACAGGGTCTGGGCTCTCAATAATTCACCCCTCCACTTT
CASSKGKRPRKDRVWALNNSPLHF
>16|TRBD2|TRBV10-3|TRBJ2-5|-
TGTGCCATCAGTGAGTCGACTGCTAGCGGACAAGAGACCCAGTACTTC
CAISESTASGQETQYF
>16|TRBD1|TRBV4-3|TRBJ2-3|few
TGCGCCAGCAGCCAAGTTGAGGGGGCCGGGGCAATTGCGCAGTATTTT
CASSQVEGAGAIAQYF
>14|TRBD1|TRBV5-1|TRBJ1-2|-
TGCGCCAGCAGCTCGGGGGACAGCTATAATGGCTACACCTTC
CASSSGDSYNGYTF
>20|TRBD2|TRBV13|TRBJ2-6|-
TGTGCCAGCAGCATCTCGGGGGGAAGGGGTTGGGTGTCTGGGGCCAACGTCCTGACTTTC
CASSISGGRGWVSGANVLTF
>11|-|TRBV11-2|TRBJ1-6|-
TGTGCCAGCAGCTCAGATTCACCCCTCCACTTT
CASSSDSPLHF
>14|-|TRBV5-4|TRBJ2-7|-
TGTGCCAGCAGCTTGGACGCCAGGACCTACGAGCAGTACTTC
CASSLDARTYEQYF
>14|TRBD2|TRBV6-5|TRBJ2-5|-
TGTGCCAGCAGCTTGGGACTAGCCGAAGAGACCCAGTACTTC
CASSLGLAEETQYF
>14|-|TRBV2|TRBJ1-5|-
TGTGCCAGCCACGACACTCTTGGGAATCAGCCCCAGCATTTT
CASHDTLGNQPQHF
>16|-|TRBV19|TRBJ1-2|-
TGTGCCAGTAGTATAGGTCTTGGCGCGGGGCCCTATGGCTACACCTTC
CASSIGLGAGPYGYTF
>16|-|TRBV19|TRBJ2-2|-
TGTGCCAGTAGTGGACAGTCAAGGTCGGTCGCCGGGGAGCTGTTTTTT
CASSGQSRSVAGELFF
>16|-|TRBV6-6|TRBJ1-2|-
TGTGCCAGCAGTAACCTGGGGGGGGTCCCTACCTATGGCTACACCTTC
CASSNLGGVPTYGYTF
>12|-|TRBV7-9|TRBJ1-2|few
TGTGCCAGCAGCCTACGAGCCCATGGCTACACCTTC
CASSLRAHGYTF
>15|-|TRBV6-5|TRBJ2-1|-
TGTGCCAGCAGTTATGGGCCCAGCCCCCGCGCGTTTGAGTTCTTC
CASSYGPSPRAFEFF
>13|-|TRBV5-6|TRBJ2-7|-
TGTGCCAGCAGCTTCCGGACAGCCTACGAGCAGTACTTC
CASSFRTAYEQYF